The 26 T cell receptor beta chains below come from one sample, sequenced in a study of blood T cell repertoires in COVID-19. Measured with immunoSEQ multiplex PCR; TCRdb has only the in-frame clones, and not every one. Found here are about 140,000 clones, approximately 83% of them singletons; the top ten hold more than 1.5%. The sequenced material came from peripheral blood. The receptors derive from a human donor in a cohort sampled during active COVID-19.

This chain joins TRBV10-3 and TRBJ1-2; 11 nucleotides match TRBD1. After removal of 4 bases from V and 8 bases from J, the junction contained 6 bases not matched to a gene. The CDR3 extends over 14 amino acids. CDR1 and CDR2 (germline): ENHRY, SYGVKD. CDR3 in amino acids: CAISGGQGERGYTF. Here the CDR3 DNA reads TGTGCCATCAGTGGGGGACAGGGGGAAAGGGGCTACACCTTC.

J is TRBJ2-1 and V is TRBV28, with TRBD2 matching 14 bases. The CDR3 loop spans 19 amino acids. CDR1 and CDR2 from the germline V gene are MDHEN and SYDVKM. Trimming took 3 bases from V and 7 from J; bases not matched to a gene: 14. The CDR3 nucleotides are TGTGCCAGCAGTTTCTTCGGGACTAGCGGGAGAAGTCTGTGGAATGAGCAGTTCTTC. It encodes CASSFFGTSGRSLWNEQFF.

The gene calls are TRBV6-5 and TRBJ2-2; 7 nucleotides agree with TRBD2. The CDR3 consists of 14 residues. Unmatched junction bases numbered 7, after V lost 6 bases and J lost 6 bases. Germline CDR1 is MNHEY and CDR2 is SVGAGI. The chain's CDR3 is CASRPSGVPGELFF. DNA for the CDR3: TGTGCCAGCAGACCCAGCGGGGTCCCCGGGGAGCTGTTTTTT.

The DNA for the CDR3 is TGTGCCAGTCGCGACAGCCCGAATTCCTACGAGCAGTACTTC. Translating it yields CASRDSPNSYEQYF. The chain combines TRBV6-6 with TRBJ2-7; perhaps TRBD1 as D (5 bases). The CDR3 covers 14 residues. V was cut by 9 bases and J by 1 base, with 16 bases left in between. The germline V gene has CDR1 MNHNY and CDR2 SVGAGI (reference sequence).

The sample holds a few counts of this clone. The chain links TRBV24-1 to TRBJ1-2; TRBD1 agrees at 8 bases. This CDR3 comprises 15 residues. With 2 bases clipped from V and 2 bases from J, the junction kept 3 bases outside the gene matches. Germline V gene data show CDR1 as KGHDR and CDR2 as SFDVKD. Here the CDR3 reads CATSDSRTGNYGYTF. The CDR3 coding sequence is TGTGCCACCAGTGATTCCCGGACAGGGAACTATGGCTACACCTTC.

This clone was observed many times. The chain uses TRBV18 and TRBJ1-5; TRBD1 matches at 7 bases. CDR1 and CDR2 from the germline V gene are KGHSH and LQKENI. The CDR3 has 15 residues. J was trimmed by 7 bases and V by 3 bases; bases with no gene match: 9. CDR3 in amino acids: CASSPTGTEWQPQHF. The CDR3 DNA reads TGTGCCAGCTCACCTACCGGGACAGAATGGCAGCCCCAGCATTTT.

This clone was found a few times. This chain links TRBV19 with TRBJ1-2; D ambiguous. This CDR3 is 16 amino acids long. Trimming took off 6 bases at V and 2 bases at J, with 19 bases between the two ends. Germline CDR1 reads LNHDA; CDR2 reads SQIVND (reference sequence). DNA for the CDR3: TGTGCCAGTAGCCCGCAGGTGGCAGCTCAGAACTATGGCTACACCTTC. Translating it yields CASSPQVAAQNYGYTF.

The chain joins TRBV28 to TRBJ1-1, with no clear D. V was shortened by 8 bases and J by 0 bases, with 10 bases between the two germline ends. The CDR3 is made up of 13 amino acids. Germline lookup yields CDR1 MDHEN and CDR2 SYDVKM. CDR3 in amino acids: CASRNFMNTEAFF. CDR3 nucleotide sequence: TGTGCCAGCCGAAACTTCATGAACACTGAAGCTTTCTTT. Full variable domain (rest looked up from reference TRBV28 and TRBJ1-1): DVKVTQSSRYLVKRTGEKVFLECVQDMDHENMFWYRQDPGLGLRLIYFSYDVKMKEKGDIPEGYSVSREKKERFSLILESASTNQTSMYLCASRNFMNTEAFFGQGTRLTVV.

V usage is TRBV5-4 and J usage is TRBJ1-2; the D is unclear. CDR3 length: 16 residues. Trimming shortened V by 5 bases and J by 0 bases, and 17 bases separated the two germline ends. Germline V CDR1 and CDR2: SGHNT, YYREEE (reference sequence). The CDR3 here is CASSFGGGSSNYGYTF. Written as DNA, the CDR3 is TGTGCCAGCAGTTTTGGTGGTGGGAGTTCTAACTATGGCTACACCTTC.

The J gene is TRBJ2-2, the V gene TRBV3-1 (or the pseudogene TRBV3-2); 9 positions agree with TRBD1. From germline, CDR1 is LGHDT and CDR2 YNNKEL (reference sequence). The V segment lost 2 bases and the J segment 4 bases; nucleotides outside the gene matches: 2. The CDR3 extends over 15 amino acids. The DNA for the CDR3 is TGTGCCAGCAGCCAACAGGACAGGGGCACCGGGGAGCTGTTTTTT. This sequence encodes CASSQQDRGTGELFF.

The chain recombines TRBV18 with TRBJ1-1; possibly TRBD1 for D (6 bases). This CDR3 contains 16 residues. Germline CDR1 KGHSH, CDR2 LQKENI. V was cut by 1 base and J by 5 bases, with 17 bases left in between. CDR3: CASSPQLQGLRTEAFF. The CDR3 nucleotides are TGTGCCAGCTCACCACAACTACAGGGCCTCAGGACTGAAGCTTTCTTT.

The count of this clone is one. The CDR3 bases are TGCGCCAGCAGCTTGGACCTAGCGGGAGGTAATGAGCAGTTCTTC. It specifies CASSLDLAGGNEQFF. The chain employs TRBV5-1 and TRBJ2-1; 11 nucleotides match TRBD2. Germline CDR1 is SGHRS and CDR2 is YFSETQ. V lost 0 bases, J lost 7 bases, and 3 bases stayed unmatched. The CDR3 consists of 15 residues.

Here the CDR3 reads CASSLVSQTYGYTF. Here the CDR3 DNA reads TGTGCCAGCAGCTTAGTGAGCCAGACTTATGGCTACACCTTC. The chain links TRBV7-2 to TRBJ1-2, with D unclear. Deletions cut 1 base from V and 5 bases from J, with 11 bases between. In germline, CDR1 is SGHTA, CDR2 FQGNSA. The CDR3 sequence is 14 residues long.

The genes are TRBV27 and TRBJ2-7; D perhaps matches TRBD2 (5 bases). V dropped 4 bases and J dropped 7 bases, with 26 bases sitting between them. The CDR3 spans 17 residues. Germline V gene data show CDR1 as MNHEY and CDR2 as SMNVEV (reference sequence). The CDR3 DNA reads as TGTGCCAGCAGTTCAACCTCAGTATCTAGCACTATCTGGGAGCAGTACTTC. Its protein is CASSSTSVSSTIWEQYF.

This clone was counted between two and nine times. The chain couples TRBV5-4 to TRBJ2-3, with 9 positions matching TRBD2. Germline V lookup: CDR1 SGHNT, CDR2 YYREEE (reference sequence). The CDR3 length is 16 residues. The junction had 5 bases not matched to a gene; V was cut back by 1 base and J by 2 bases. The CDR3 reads CASSLRLAGLTDTQYF. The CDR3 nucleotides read TGTGCCAGCAGCTTGAGGCTAGCGGGACTCACAGATACGCAGTATTTT.

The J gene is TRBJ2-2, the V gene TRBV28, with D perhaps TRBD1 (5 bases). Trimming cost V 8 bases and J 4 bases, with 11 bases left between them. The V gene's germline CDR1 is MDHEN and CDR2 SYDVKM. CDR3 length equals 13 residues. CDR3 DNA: TGTGCCAGCCATCTCCAGGGCACCGGGGAGCTGTTTTTT. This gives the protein CASHLQGTGELFF.

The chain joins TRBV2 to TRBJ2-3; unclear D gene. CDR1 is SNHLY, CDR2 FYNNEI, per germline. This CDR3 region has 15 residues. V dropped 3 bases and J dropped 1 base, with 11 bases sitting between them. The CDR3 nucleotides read TGTGCCAGCAGTGAGGCCCGGGTGGGCACAGATACGCAGTATTTT. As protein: CASSEARVGTDTQYF.

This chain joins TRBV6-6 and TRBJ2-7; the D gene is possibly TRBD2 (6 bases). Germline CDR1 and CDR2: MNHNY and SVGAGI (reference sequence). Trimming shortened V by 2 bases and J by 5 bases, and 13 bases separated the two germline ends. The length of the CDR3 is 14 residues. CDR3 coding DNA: TGTGCCAGCAGTTACGGAGGGTCTCGCCACGAGCAGTACTTC. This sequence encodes CASSYGGSRHEQYF.

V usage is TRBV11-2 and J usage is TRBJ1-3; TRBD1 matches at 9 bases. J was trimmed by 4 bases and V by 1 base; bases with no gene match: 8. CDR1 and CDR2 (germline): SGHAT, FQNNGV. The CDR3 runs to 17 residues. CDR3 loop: CASSLARFGTGGNTIYF. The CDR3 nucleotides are TGTGCCAGCAGCTTAGCCCGTTTCGGGACAGGGGGAAACACCATATATTTT.

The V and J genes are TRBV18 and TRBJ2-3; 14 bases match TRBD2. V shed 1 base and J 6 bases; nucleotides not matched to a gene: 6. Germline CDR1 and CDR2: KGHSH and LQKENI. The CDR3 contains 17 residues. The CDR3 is CASSPQGLAGGVDTQYF. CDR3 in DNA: TGTGCCAGCTCACCACAAGGACTAGCGGGAGGAGTTGATACGCAGTATTTT.

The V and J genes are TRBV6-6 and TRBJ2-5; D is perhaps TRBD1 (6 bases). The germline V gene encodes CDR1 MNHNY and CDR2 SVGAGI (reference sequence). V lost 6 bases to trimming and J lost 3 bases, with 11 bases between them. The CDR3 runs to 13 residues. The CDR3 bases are TGTGCCAGCAGGAGGCAGGGGAAAGAGACCCAGTACTTC. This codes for CASRRQGKETQYF.

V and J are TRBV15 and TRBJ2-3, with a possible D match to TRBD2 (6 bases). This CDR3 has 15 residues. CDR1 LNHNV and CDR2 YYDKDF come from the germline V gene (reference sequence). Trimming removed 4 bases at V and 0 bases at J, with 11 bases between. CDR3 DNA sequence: TGTGCCACCAGCACCACCCTAGCGAGCACAGATACGCAGTATTTT. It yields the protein CATSTTLASTDTQYF.

The CDR3 sequence: CASSQDRLAENTGELFF. The CDR3 coding sequence is TGCGCCAGCAGCCAAGACCGACTAGCGGAGAACACCGGGGAGCTGTTTTTT. V gene TRBV4-3 combines with J gene TRBJ2-2; 9 bases map to TRBD2. Germline lookup yields CDR1 LGHNA and CDR2 YSLEER. The CDR3 length is 17 residues. V lost 0 bases, J lost 1 base, and 3 bases stayed unmatched.

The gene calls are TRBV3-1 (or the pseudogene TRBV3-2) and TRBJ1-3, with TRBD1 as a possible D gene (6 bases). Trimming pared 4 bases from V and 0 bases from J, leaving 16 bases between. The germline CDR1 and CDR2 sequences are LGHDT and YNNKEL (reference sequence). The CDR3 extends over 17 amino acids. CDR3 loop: CASSRPMDSYSGNTIYF. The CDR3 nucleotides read TGTGCCAGCAGCCGACCCATGGACAGCTACTCTGGAAACACCATATATTTT.

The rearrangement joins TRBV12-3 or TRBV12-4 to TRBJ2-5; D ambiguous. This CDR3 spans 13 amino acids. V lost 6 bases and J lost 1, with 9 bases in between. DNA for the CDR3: TGTGCCAGCAGCCATGGGCTCCAAGAGACCCAGTACTTC. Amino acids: CASSHGLQETQYF.

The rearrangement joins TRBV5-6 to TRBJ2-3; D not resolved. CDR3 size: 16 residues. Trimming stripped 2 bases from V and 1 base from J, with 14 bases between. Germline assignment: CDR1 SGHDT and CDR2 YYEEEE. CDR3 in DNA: TGTGCCAGCAGCTTTTTTTTGGGCACCCGCACAGATACGCAGTATTTT. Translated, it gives CASSFFLGTRTDTQYF.